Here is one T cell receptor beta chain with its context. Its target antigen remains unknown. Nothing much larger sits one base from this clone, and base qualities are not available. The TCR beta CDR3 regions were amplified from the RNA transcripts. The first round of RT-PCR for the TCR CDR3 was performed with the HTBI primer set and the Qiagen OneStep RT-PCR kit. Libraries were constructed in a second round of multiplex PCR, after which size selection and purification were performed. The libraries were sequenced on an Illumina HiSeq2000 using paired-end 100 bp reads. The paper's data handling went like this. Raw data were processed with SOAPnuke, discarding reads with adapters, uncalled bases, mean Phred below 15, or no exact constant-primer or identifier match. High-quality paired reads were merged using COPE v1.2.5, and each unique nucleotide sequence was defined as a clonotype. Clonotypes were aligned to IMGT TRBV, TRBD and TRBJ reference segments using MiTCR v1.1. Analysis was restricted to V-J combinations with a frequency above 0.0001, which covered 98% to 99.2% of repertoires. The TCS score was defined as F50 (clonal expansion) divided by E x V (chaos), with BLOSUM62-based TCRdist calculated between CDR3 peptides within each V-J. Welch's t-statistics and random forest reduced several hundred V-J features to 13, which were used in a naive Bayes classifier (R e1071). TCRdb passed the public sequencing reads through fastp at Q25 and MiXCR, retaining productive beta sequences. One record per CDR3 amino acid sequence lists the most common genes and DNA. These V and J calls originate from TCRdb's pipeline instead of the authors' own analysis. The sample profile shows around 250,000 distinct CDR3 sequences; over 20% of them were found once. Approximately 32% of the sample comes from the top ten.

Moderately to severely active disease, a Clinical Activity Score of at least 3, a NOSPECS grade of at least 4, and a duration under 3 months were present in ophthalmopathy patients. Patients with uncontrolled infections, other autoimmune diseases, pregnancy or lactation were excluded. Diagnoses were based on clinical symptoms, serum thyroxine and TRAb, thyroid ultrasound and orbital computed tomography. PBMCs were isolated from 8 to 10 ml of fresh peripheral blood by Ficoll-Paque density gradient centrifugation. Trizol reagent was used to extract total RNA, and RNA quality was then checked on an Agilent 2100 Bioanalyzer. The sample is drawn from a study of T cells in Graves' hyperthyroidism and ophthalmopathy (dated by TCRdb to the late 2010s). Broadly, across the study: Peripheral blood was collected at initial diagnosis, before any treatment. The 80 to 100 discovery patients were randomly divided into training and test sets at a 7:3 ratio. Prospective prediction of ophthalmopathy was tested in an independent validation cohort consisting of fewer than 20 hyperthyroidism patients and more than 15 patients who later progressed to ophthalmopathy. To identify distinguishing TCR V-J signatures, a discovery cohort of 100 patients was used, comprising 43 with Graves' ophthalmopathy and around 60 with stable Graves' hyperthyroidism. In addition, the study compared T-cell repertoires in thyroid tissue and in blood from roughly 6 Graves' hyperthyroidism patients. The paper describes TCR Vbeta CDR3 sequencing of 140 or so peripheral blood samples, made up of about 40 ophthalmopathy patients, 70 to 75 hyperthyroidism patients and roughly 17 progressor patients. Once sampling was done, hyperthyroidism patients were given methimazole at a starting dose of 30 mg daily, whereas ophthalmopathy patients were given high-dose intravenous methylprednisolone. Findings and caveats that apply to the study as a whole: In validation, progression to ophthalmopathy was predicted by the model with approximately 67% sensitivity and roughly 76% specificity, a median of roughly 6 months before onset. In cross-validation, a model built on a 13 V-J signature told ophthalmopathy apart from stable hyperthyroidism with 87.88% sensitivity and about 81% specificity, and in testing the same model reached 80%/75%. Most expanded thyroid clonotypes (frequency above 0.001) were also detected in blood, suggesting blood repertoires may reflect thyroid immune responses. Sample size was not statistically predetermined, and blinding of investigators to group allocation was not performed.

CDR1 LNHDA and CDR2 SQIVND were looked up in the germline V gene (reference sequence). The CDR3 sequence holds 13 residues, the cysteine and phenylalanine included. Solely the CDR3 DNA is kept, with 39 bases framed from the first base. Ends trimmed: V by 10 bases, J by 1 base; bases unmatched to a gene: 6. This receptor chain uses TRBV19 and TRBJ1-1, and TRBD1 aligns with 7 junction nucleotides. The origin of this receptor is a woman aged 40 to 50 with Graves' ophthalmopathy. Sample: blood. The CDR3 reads CAIRQGGNTEAFF. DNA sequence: TGTGCCATTAGACAGGGAGGGAACACTGAAGCTTTCTTT.